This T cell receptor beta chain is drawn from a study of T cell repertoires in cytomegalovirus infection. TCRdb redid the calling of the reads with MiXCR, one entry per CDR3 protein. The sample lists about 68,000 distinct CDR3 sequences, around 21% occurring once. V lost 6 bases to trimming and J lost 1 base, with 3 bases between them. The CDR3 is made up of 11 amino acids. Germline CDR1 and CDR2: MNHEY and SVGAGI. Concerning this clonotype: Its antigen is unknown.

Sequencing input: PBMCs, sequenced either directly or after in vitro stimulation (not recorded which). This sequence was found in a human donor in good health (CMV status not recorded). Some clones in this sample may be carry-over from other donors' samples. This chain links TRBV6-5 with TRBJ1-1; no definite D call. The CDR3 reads CASRRNTEAFF. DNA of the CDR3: TGTGCCAGCAGGAGGAACACTGAAGCTTTCTTT.